The sequence of this T cell receptor beta chain was determined in a study of T cells in localized non-small cell lung cancer. Whole-study results and caveats: The study detected a median roughly 57 of the top 100 tumor clones in adjacent lung. Greater blood T cell density accompanied longer overall survival. Sequencing covered just one tumor region, so heterogeneity cannot be ruled out. In uninvolved adjacent lung, T cell clonality reached its highest value, exceeding tumor.

This clone was seen more than once but under ten times. Its antigen is currently unknown. Here immunoSEQ multiplex PCR was the method, and the copy in TCRdb shows in-frame clones only, minus some. The sample has about 1,600 clones; roughly 18% are singletons. The receptor's source is a male donor older than 55 with stage III squamous cell lung carcinoma. The sample here was normal lung tissue next to the tumor, taken before any cancer treatment.

Here the CDR3 reads CASRGQGLGEQFF. CDR3 nucleotides: TGTGCCAGCAGGGGACAGGGTCTGGGTGAGCAGTTCTTC. This rearrangement joins TRBV6-8 to TRBJ2-1; the match to TRBD1 covers 9 bases. Trimming at V came to 6 bases and at J to 9 bases, leaving 6 bases not matched to a gene. The CDR3 runs 13 residues. Germline V gene sequence: CDR1 MNHGY, CDR2 SAAAGT.